The 3 T cell receptor beta chains below come from one sample, sequenced in a study of T cells in localized non-small cell lung cancer. Sequencing was performed with immunoSEQ multiplex PCR; in TCRdb, only in-frame clones are kept and a portion is missing. The profile shows approximately 72,000 clones, approximately 85% of them singletons. Sequencing used peripheral blood, obtained before any cancer treatment. The receptors derive from a female donor over 55 with stage I lung adenocarcinoma.

Only one count was recorded for this clone. The chain carries TRBV19 and TRBJ2-5, with TRBD1 identical over 10 bases. This CDR3 is built from 15 residues. Germline V gene data show CDR1 as LNHDA and CDR2 as SQIVND (reference sequence). Germline trimming cut 5 bases from V and 5 bases from J; bases unmatched to any gene: 8. The CDR3 DNA follows: TGTGCCAGTAGTGTAAAGACAGGGGGCATGGAGACCCAGTACTTC. Translated, it gives CASSVKTGGMETQYF.

The chain employs TRBV18 and TRBJ1-2; TRBD1 might be the D (5 bases). Trimming cost V 3 bases and J 8 bases, with 19 bases left between them. The CDR3 runs 15 residues. Germline V lookup: CDR1 KGHSH, CDR2 LQKENI. The DNA for the CDR3 is TGTGCCAGCTCACCGACAACCACAGGCAGAGTCGGCTACACCTTC. Protein sequence: CASSPTTTGRVGYTF.

V gene TRBV11-2 combines with J gene TRBJ2-7; D is ambiguous. With 9 bases removed from V and 0 bases from J, the gap between germline ends came to 9 bases. The CDR3 covers 12 residues. Germline values: CDR1 SGHAT, CDR2 FQNNGV. The CDR3 bases are TGTGCCAGGGAAAAAGGCTCCTACGAGCAGTACTTC. Protein sequence: CAREKGSYEQYF.